This T cell receptor (beta chain) emerged from a study of technical replicates of blood from a handful of donors. Profiled with immunoSEQ multiplex PCR; TCRdb holds only in-frame clones, not every one. The table lists about 56,000 clones, about 95% of them singletons. The CDR3 loop spans 14 amino acids. The V end lost 1 base, the J end lost 0 bases, and 7 bases lay between the germline ends. Germline V lookup: CDR1 LNHNV, CDR2 YYDKDF (reference sequence). The receptor comes from a human donor in good health. Some clones in this sample may be carry-over from other donors' samples. The V gene is TRBV15, the J gene TRBJ2-7; D is ambiguous. Sequencing was performed on PBMCs. CDR3 amino acids: CATSRALYSYEQYF. The CDR3 bases are TGTGCCACCAGCAGAGCACTATACTCCTACGAGCAGTACTTC.